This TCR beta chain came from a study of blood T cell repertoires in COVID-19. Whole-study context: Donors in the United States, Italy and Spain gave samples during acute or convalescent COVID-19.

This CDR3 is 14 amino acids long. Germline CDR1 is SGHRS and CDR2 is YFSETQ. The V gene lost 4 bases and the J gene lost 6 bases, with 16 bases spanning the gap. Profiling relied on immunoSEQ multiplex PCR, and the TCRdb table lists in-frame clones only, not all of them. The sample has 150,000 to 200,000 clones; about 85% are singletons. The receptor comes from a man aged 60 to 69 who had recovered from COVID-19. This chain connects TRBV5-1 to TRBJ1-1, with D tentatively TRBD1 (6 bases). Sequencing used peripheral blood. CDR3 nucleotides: TGCGCCAGCAGCCGACAGGAAGGAATCCCTGAAGCTTTCTTT. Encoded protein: CASSRQEGIPEAFF.